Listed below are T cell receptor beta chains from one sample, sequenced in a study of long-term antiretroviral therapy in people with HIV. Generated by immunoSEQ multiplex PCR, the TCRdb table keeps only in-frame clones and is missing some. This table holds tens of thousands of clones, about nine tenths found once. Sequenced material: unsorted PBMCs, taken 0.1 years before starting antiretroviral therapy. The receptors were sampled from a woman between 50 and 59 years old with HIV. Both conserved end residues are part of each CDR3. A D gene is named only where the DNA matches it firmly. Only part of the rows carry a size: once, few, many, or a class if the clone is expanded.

CASSQDRARRFDEQYF	TGTGCCAGCAGCCAAGATCGGGCCAGACGGTTCGACGAGCAGTACTTC	NA	TRBJ2-7	NA	TRBV4-2
CASSLMTGANEKLFF	TGTGCCAGCAGCTTAATGACAGGGGCTAATGAAAAACTGTTTTTT	NA	TRBJ1-4	TRBD1	TRBV7-2
CASSLASAIPGGEQYF	TGTGCCAGCAGCTTAGCGTCGGCTATCCCCGGGGGCGAGCAGTACTTC	NA	TRBJ2-7	NA	TRBV7-9
CASSLVYEQYF	TGTGCCAGCAGCTTGGTCTACGAGCAGTACTTC	NA	TRBJ2-7	NA	TRBV5-8
CASSIVGGPYNEQFF	TGTGCCAGCAGTATAGTGGGGGGGCCGTACAATGAGCAGTTCTTC	NA	TRBJ2-1	NA	TRBV7-2
CSVGVQGRPNEKLFF	TGCAGCGTTGGGGTACAGGGGCGGCCTAATGAAAAACTGTTTTTT	NA	TRBJ1-4	TRBD1	TRBV29-1
CSVGPSTEAFF	TGCAGCGTTGGACCGAGCACTGAAGCTTTCTTT	NA	TRBJ1-1	NA	TRBV29-1
CASSEGLAGGHTQYF	TGTGCCAGCAGTGAAGGGTTAGCGGGGGGGCATACGCAGTATTTT	NA	TRBJ2-3	TRBD2	TRBV2
CAIRGGGGGELFF	TGTGCCATCAGGGGGGGAGGAGGCGGGGAGCTGTTTTTT	NA	TRBJ2-2	NA	TRBV10-3
CASRGTGELFF	TGCGCCAGCAGGGGGACCGGGGAGCTGTTTTTT	NA	TRBJ2-2	NA	TRBV5-1
CASSLRGLAGGLRYEQYF	TGCGCCAGCAGCCTGCGGGGACTAGCGGGGGGGCTGAGGTACGAGCAGTACTTC	NA	TRBJ2-7	TRBD2	TRBV4-1
CASSSRVHHEKLFF	TGTGCCAGCAGTTCGAGGGTCCACCATGAAAAACTGTTTTTT	NA	TRBJ1-4	NA	TRBV27
CASSPGVAQETQYF	TGTGCCAGCAGCCCGGGGGTGGCCCAAGAGACCCAGTACTTC	NA	TRBJ2-5	NA	TRBV5-5
CASSQTGAYQETQYF	TGCGCCAGCAGCCAAACAGGCGCGTACCAAGAGACCCAGTACTTC	NA	TRBJ2-5	NA	TRBV4-1
CASSQGLENNEQFF	TGTGCCAGCAGCCAAGGTCTGGAAAATAATGAGCAGTTCTTC	NA	TRBJ2-1	NA	TRBV4-2
CASSWGAGGGTEAFF	TGTGCCAGCAGCTGGGGAGCAGGGGGAGGCACTGAAGCTTTCTTT	NA	TRBJ1-1	TRBD1	TRBV5-6
CASRTGGVEKLFF	TGTGCCTCCCGGACAGGGGGCGTCGAAAAACTGTTTTTT	NA	TRBJ1-4	TRBD1	TRBV19
CASRVRLGTEAFF	TGTGCCAGCAGGGTGCGGTTGGGCACTGAAGCTTTCTTT	NA	TRBJ1-1	NA	TRBV6-6
CASSFGRQGQLSEQYF	TGTGCCAGCAGCTTCGGTCGACAGGGGCAGCTCTCCGAGCAGTACTTC	NA	TRBJ2-7	TRBD1	TRBV11-2
CASSPWDRDGYTF	TGCGCCAGCAGCCCCTGGGACAGAGATGGCTACACCTTC	NA	TRBJ1-2	TRBD1	TRBV5-1
CASRLDRRTYYGYTF	TGTGCCAGCAGGCTCGACAGGCGAACATACTATGGCTACACCTTC	NA	TRBJ1-2	NA	TRBV6-5
CASSRLGGYGYTF	TGTGCCAGCAGCCGATTGGGAGGGTATGGCTACACCTTC	once	TRBJ1-2	NA	TRBV11-2
CASSSPKGGKQFF	TGTGCCAGCAGCTCGCCAAAGGGGGGTAAGCAGTTCTTC	NA	TRBJ2-1	NA	TRBV5-6
CASSYLGQLSTDTQYF	TGTGCCAGCAGTTACCTAGGACAGCTGAGCACAGATACGCAGTATTTT	NA	TRBJ2-3	NA	TRBV6-5
CASGYRGDQPQHF	TGTGCTAGTGGTTATCGGGGCGATCAGCCCCAGCATTTT	NA	TRBJ1-5	NA	TRBV12-5
CASSVSPALTNEKLFF	TGTGCCAGCAGCGTGTCGCCGGCCCTAACTAATGAAAAACTGTTTTTT	NA	TRBJ1-4	NA	TRBV9
CAISESGRGPTEAFF	TGTGCCATCAGTGAGTCGGGCAGGGGGCCCACTGAAGCTTTCTTT	NA	TRBJ1-1	TRBD1	TRBV10-3
CASSVSPGLAGGEQFF	TGTGCCAGCAGCGTGTCCCCGGGACTAGCGGGGGGGGAGCAGTTCTTC	NA	TRBJ2-1	TRBD2	TRBV9
CASNALGAADTGELFF	TGTGCCAGTAACGCGCTGGGAGCGGCGGACACCGGGGAGCTGTTTTTT	NA	TRBJ2-2	NA	TRBV19
CASSQAQVGVGEAFF	TGTGCCAGCAGCCAAGCACAGGTGGGAGTAGGGGAAGCTTTCTTT	NA	TRBJ1-1	NA	TRBV14
CASRGQLQGTEAFF	TGTGCCAGTAGGGGACAACTCCAAGGGACTGAAGCTTTCTTT	NA	TRBJ1-1	NA	TRBV19
CASSGGRGGGHGYTF	TGTGCCAGCAGTGGGGGGAGGGGAGGGGGTCATGGCTACACCTTC	NA	TRBJ1-2	NA	TRBV11-2
CASSLGQSNTEAFF	TGTGCCAGCAGCTTGGGTCAATCGAACACTGAAGCTTTCTTT	NA	TRBJ1-1	NA	TRBV5-6
CASSPLVSTDTQYF	TGTGCCAGCTCACCACTCGTAAGCACAGATACGCAGTATTTT	NA	TRBJ2-3	NA	TRBV18
CASSSDGQGNQPQHF	TGCGCCAGCAGCTCTGACGGACAGGGCAATCAGCCCCAGCATTTT	NA	TRBJ1-5	TRBD1	TRBV5-1
CASSLEAGGELFF	TGTGCCAGCAGCTTAGAGGCGGGTGGGGAGCTGTTTTTT	NA	TRBJ2-2	NA	TRBV7-8
CASSPGFRNQPQHF	TGTGCCAGCAGTCCAGGGTTTAGGAATCAGCCCCAGCATTTT	few	TRBJ1-5	NA	TRBV2